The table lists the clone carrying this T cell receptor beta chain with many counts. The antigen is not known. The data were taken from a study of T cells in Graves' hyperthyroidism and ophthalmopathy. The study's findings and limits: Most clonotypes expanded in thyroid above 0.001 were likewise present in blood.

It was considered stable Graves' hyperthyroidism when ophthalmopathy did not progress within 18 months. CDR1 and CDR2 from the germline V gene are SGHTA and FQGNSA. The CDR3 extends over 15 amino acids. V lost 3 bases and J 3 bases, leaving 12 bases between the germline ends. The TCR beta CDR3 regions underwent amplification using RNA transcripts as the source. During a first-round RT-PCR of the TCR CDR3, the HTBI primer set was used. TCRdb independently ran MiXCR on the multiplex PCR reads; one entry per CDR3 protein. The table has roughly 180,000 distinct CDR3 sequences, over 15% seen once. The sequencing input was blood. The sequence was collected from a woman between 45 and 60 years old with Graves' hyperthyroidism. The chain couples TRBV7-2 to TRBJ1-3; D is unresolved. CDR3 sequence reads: CASSLGGPVGNTIYF. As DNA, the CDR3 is TGTGCCAGCAGCTTGGGAGGACCCGTTGGAAACACCATATATTTT.